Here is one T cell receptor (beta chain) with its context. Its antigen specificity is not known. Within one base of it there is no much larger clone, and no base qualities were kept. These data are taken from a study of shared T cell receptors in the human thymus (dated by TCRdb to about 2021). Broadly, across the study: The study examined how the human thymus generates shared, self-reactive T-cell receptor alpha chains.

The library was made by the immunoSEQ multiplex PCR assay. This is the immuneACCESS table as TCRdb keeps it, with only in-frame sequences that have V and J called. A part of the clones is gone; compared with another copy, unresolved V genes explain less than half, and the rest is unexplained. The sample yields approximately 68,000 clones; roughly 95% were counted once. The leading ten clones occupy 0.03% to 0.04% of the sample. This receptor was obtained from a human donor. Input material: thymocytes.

The CDR3 amino acid sequence is: CASMTYHGRQDEQYF. The nucleotides read TGTGCCAGCATGACTTATCACGGCCGTCAAGACGAGCAGTACTTC. The rearrangement combines TRBV6-5 with TRBJ2-7; confidence is insufficient to name the D gene. Taken from the germline V gene, the CDR1 and CDR2 loops are MNHEY and SVGAGI. Its CDR3 holds 15 amino acids, cysteine through phenylalanine. Of all the DNA, just the CDR3 is kept, 45 bases in frame from base 1. V was cut back by 7 bases and J by 5 bases, leaving a gap of 21 bases between them.